The entry below gives a single TCR beta chain sequence along with its context. Its antigen is unknown. Germline V CDR1 and CDR2: MNHEY, SMNVEV (reference sequence). There are 15 residues in the CDR3. The ends were cut back, 5 bases at V and 2 bases at J, with 13 bases in the middle. The source of the sample is a study of T cell repertoires in cytomegalovirus infection. Study-level points and caveats: CMV carriers with the relevant HLA were identified by cumulative public TCR beta family frequency. The ex vivo response was dominated by HLA-C-restricted CMV-specific TCR beta clonotypes.

TCRdb re-derived calls from the reads in MiXCR, one entry per CDR3 protein. The repertoire includes approximately 1,000,000 distinct CDR3 sequences, about a third of them detected once, and around 15% sits in the top ten. The sample was cultured CD8+ T cells from PBMCs, taken from culture after CMV antigen stimulation. V and J are TRBV27 and TRBJ2-1, with a possible D match to TRBD2 (7 bases). This TCR came from a human donor in good health (CMV status not recorded). Some clones in this sample may be carry-over from other donors' samples. CDR3 sequence: CASSRAGATYNEQFF. CDR3 in DNA: TGTGCCAGCAGTCGGGCGGGGGCCACCTACAATGAGCAGTTCTTC.